The 14 T cell receptor beta chains below come from one sample, sequenced in a study of blood T cell repertoires in COVID-19. Here immunoSEQ multiplex PCR was the method, and the copy in TCRdb shows in-frame clones only, minus some. The data show approximately 470,000 clones, with around 90% seen just once and about 0.7% held by the top ten. The specimen was PBMCs or T cells enriched from blood (not recorded which). These receptors all stem from a woman between 18 and 29 years old who had recovered from COVID-19.

The rearrangement links TRBV6-2 or TRBV6-3 to TRBJ2-1; 7 positions match TRBD2. The CDR3 spans 15 residues. V was clipped by 6 bases and J by 8 bases; unmatched bases: 13. Per the germline V gene, CDR1 is MNHEY and CDR2 is SVGEGT. The CDR3 coding sequence is TGTGCCAGCAGCCTGCCCGGGGTAGCGGGCGATGAGCAGTTCTTC. Translation: CASSLPGVAGDEQFF.

This chain links TRBV19 with TRBJ1-1; D gene unclear. The V end was cut by 5 bases, the J end by 0 bases, with 13 bases between. This CDR3 comprises 15 residues. The germline V gene encodes CDR1 LNHDA and CDR2 SQIVND (reference sequence). Here the CDR3 reads CASSSPGGVNTEAFF. The CDR3 DNA is TGTGCCAGTAGTTCTCCTGGCGGGGTGAACACTGAAGCTTTCTTT.

This chain joins TRBV7-2 and TRBJ2-7; 14 nucleotides agree with TRBD2. CDR1 and CDR2 (germline): SGHTA, FQGNSA. V lost 5 bases and J lost 12; bases outside the gene matches: 6. The CDR3 contains 13 residues. The CDR3 nucleotides read TGTGCCAGCAGCCGACTAGCGGGGGGGCGACGGTACTTC. It specifies CASSRLAGGRRYF. The full variable domain, its missing parts supplied by reference TRBV7-2 and TRBJ2-7, is GAGVSQSPSNKVTEKGKDVELRCDPISGHTALYWYRQSLGQGLEFLIYFQGNSAPDKSGLPSDRFSAERTGGSVSTLTIQRTQQEDSAVYLCASSRLAGGRRYFGPGTRLTVT.

The V gene is TRBV4-1, the J gene TRBJ2-1, with D hard to call. The CDR3 is 17 residues long. Trimming pared 1 base from V and 0 bases from J, leaving 13 bases between. Germline V gene lookup returns CDR1 MGHRA and CDR2 YSYEKL. The CDR3 is CASSQVATPSSYNEQFF. In DNA, the CDR3 is TGCGCCAGCAGCCAAGTTGCTACCCCGAGCTCCTACAATGAGCAGTTCTTC.

The V call is TRBV19, the J call TRBJ1-3; tentatively, D is TRBD1 (6 bases). The CDR3 covers 15 residues. Trimming removed 7 bases from V and 1 base from J, with 14 bases in between. CDR1 and CDR2 from the germline V gene are LNHDA and SQIVND (reference sequence). The CDR3 nucleotides read TGTGCCAGTATCCTGTCGACAGGTTCTGGAAACACCATATATTTT. This codes for CASILSTGSGNTIYF.

This clone was counted a single time. The J gene is TRBJ1-1, the V gene TRBV12-5, with 7 nucleotides matching TRBD1. This CDR3 spans 14 amino acids. Germline lookup yields CDR1 LGHNT and CDR2 FRNRAP. J was trimmed by 2 bases and V by 9 bases; bases with no gene match: 9. The CDR3 is CARSFGQVNTEAFF. CDR3 bases: TGTGCTAGGAGCTTCGGACAGGTTAACACTGAAGCTTTCTTT.

The chain couples TRBV6-1 to TRBJ1-5; D not certain. The CDR3 has 13 residues. The germline gives CDR1 MNHNS, CDR2 SASEGT. The V gene lost 2 bases and the J gene lost 3 bases, with 5 bases spanning the gap. For the CDR3, the DNA is TGTGCCAGCAGTGAACAGGTCAATCAGCCCCAGCATTTT. As protein: CASSEQVNQPQHF.

This clone is a singleton in its sample. The CDR3 loop is CASSLTGSSGNTIYF. Written as DNA, the CDR3 is TGTGCCAGCAGCCTTACAGGGAGCTCCGGAAACACCATATATTTT. The chain has TRBV7-9 and TRBJ1-3; possible D gene TRBD1, 6 bases. This CDR3 has 15 amino acids. Germline CDR1 and CDR2: SEHNR and FQNEAQ (reference sequence). Trimming removed 5 bases from V and 4 bases from J, with 15 bases in between. Variable domain in full (rest from reference TRBV7-9 and TRBJ1-3): DTGVSQNPRHKITKRGQNVTFRCDPISEHNRLYWYRQTLGQGPEFLTYFQNEAQLEKSRLLSDRFSAERPKGSFSTLEIQRTEQGDSAMYLCASSLTGSSGNTIYFGEGSWLTVV.

The CDR3 nucleotides are TGTGCCAGCAGCCCGGAGAGGACTCCCCTCGACACGCAGTATTTT. This codes for CASSPERTPLDTQYF. The chain combines TRBV6-5 with TRBJ2-3, with D perhaps TRBD2 (5 bases). V gave up 6 bases and J gave up 9 bases, with 22 bases separating them. CDR3 size: 15 residues. CDR1 and CDR2 from the germline V gene are MNHEY and SVGAGI.

The V call is TRBV20-1, the J call TRBJ2-3; D is ambiguous. Germline V gives CDR1 DFQATT, CDR2 SNEGSKA (reference sequence). The CDR3 consists of 10 residues. V was shortened by 7 bases and J by 4 bases, with 6 bases between the two germline ends. CDR3 loop: CSVRADTQYF. In DNA, the CDR3 is TGCAGTGTCCGAGCAGATACGCAGTATTTT.

The J gene is TRBJ2-7, the V gene TRBV19, with TRBD2 matching over 8 bases. Germline CDR1 is LNHDA and CDR2 is SQIVND (reference sequence). This CDR3 spans 16 amino acids. J was trimmed by 0 bases and V by 1 base; bases with no gene match: 5. This CDR3 is CASSIASGGSSYEQYF. Here the CDR3 DNA reads TGTGCCAGTAGTATAGCGTCGGGGGGGAGCTCCTACGAGCAGTACTTC.

V is TRBV14 and J is TRBJ1-1; D call uncertain. The CDR3 is made up of 13 amino acids. With 5 bases removed from V and 3 bases from J, the gap between germline ends came to 10 bases. Germline CDR1 reads SGHDN; CDR2 reads FVKESK. CDR3 nucleotides: TGTGCCAGCAGCGAAGGTCTATACACTGAAGCTTTCTTT. It encodes CASSEGLYTEAFF. Full variable domain (missing parts from reference TRBV14 and TRBJ1-1): EAGVTQFPSHSVIEKGQTVTLRCDPISGHDNLYWYRRVMGKEIKFLLHFVKESKQDESGMPNNRFLAERTGGTYSTLKVQPAELEDSGVYFCASSEGLYTEAFFGQGTRLTVV.

The J gene is TRBJ1-2, the V gene TRBV24-1; TRBD1 matches at 8 bases. CDR1 KGHDR and CDR2 SFDVKD come from the germline V gene. The CDR3 spans 20 residues. V gave up 6 bases and J gave up 3 bases; unmatched junction bases: 23. The chain's CDR3 is CATSRGGPGTGGFGHYGYTF. CDR3 DNA sequence: TGTGCCACCAGTAGGGGCGGGCCCGGGACAGGAGGTTTCGGGCACTATGGCTACACCTTC.

Here the CDR3 reads CASTITYSNQPQHF. CDR3 nucleotide sequence: TGTGCCAGTACCATTACCTATAGCAATCAGCCCCAGCATTTT. This rearrangement joins TRBV19 to TRBJ1-5, with D uncertain. The germline V gene has CDR1 LNHDA and CDR2 SQIVND (reference sequence). CDR3 length equals 14 residues. V was cut by 7 bases and J by 0 bases, with 10 bases left in between.